The 31 T cell receptor beta chains in this list originate from one sample, sequenced in a study of persistence of HIV-infected CD4 T cells. Cells were stimulated with CMV-infected fibroblast lysates at approximately 10 ug/mL. CD40L/CD69 double-negative CD45RO-high memory CD4+ T cells were collected. Antigens of these TCRs are unknown. Sequencing used immunoSEQ version 4 in survey mode. Profiled with immunoSEQ multiplex PCR; TCRdb holds only in-frame clones, not every one. The sample holds 25,000 to 35,000 clones; around 82% are singletons and the top ten take 0.8% to 0.9%. Sample: CD4+ T cells sorted from PBMCs after 18-hour stimulation, taken from a patient who received antiretroviral therapy. The receptors stem from an adult man with HIV who was CMV-seropositive.

This sequence joins TRBV7-2 and TRBJ1-5, with D unresolved. With 2 bases removed from V and 10 bases from J, the gap between germline ends came to 18 bases. The germline gives CDR1 SGHTA, CDR2 FQGNSA. The CDR3 has 15 amino acids. The CDR3 bases are TGTGCCAGCAGCTTAAGTCCCGGGCCCACGTTTCCCCAGCATTTT. Translating it yields CASSLSPGPTFPQHF. Full variable domain (rest looked up from reference TRBV7-2 and TRBJ1-5): GAGVSQSPSNKVTEKGKDVELRCDPISGHTALYWYRQSLGQGLEFLIYFQGNSAPDKSGLPSDRFSAERTGGSVSTLTIQRTQQEDSAVYLCASSLSPGPTFPQHFGDGTRLSIL.

The chain has TRBV3-1 (or the pseudogene TRBV3-2) and TRBJ1-1, with 10 bases lining up with TRBD1. The trim removed 2 bases at V and 3 bases at J, leaving 6 bases unmatched. The CDR3 is made up of 16 amino acids. CDR1 is LGHDT, CDR2 YNNKEL, per germline (reference sequence). The CDR3 protein is CASSQTRDRGDTEAFF. In nucleotides, the CDR3 is TGTGCCAGCAGCCAAACCCGGGACAGGGGTGACACTGAAGCTTTCTTT.

This chain uses TRBV7-3 with TRBJ2-6, with D possibly matching TRBD2 (5 bases). Trimming shortened V by 3 bases and J by 2 bases, and 11 bases separated the two germline ends. Per germline, CDR1 SGHTA and CDR2 FQGTGA. The CDR3 extends over 16 amino acids. The chain's CDR3 is CASSLRAAPGANVLTF. DNA of the CDR3: TGTGCCAGCAGCTTGAGGGCGGCCCCTGGGGCCAACGTCCTGACTTTC.

V gene TRBV3-1 (or the pseudogene TRBV3-2) combines with J gene TRBJ2-2; D is possibly TRBD2 (7 bases). Germline CDR1 LGHDT, CDR2 YNNKEL (reference sequence). Trimming left V 5 bases short and J 3 bases short, with 13 bases between. This CDR3 is 15 amino acids long. CDR3 coding DNA: TGTGCCAGCAGCGAAGGGGGGGCGTACACCGGGGAGCTGTTTTTT. Translating it yields CASSEGGAYTGELFF.

About this clone: Additional DNA sequences in this sample encode the identical CDR3. The chain is built from TRBV28 and TRBJ1-1, with TRBD1 as a possible D gene (5 bases). The CDR3 has 11 residues. Germline lookup yields CDR1 MDHEN and CDR2 SYDVKM. The V gene lost 6 bases and the J gene lost 6 bases, with 8 bases spanning the gap. CDR3 DNA sequence: TGTGCCAGCAGGGGACGGCCTGAAGCTTTCTTT. It codes for CASRGRPEAFF.

This chain joins TRBV19 and TRBJ1-5; 9 nucleotides line up with TRBD1. From germline, CDR1 is LNHDA and CDR2 SQIVND (reference sequence). V shed 4 bases, J shed 6 bases, and the junction held 7 bases outside the gene matches. The CDR3 has 15 residues. The CDR3 nucleotides are TGTGCCAGTAGTACGGACAGGGGTACTAGTCAGCCCCAGCATTTT. Residues: CASSTDRGTSQPQHF.

The rearrangement joins TRBV3-1 (or the pseudogene TRBV3-2) to TRBJ2-3, with 7 bases fitting TRBD1. The CDR3 length is 15 residues. The V gene end was trimmed by 2 bases and the J gene end by 0 bases; junction bases not matched to a gene: 2. From germline, CDR1 is LGHDT and CDR2 YNNKEL (reference sequence). The chain's CDR3 is CASSQRGLSTDTQYF. CDR3 bases: TGTGCCAGCAGCCAAAGGGGGCTAAGCACAGATACGCAGTATTTT.

In DNA form, the CDR3 reads TGTGCCAGCAGGTTCTCTGGAAACACCATATATTTT. Translating it yields CASRFSGNTIYF. The chain links TRBV2 to TRBJ1-3; D is unresolved. Germline-derived CDR1 and CDR2 are SNHLY and FYNNEI. With 6 bases removed from V and 0 bases from J, the gap between germline ends came to 3 bases. The CDR3 loop spans 12 amino acids.

The chain is built from TRBV11-3 and TRBJ2-2; 9 nucleotides agree with TRBD2. CDR3 length: 15 residues. With V trimmed by 5 bases and J by 7 bases, 8 bases remained unmatched. Germline lookup yields CDR1 SGHNT and CDR2 YENEEA. The CDR3 sequence is CASSPRGGQSGELFF. The CDR3 DNA is TGTGCCAGCAGCCCGCGGGGGGGCCAGAGCGGGGAGCTGTTTTTT. Filled out from reference TRBV11-3 and TRBJ2-2, the complete variable domain reads EAGVVQSPRYKIIEKKQPVAFWCNPISGHNTLYWYLQNLGQGPELLIRYENEEAVDDSQLPKDRFSAERLKGVDSTLKIQPAELGDSAVYLCASSPRGGQSGELFFGEGSRLTVL.

This clone occurred once. The J gene is TRBJ1-1, the V gene TRBV6-2 or TRBV6-3; TRBD1 aligns across 8 bases. Germline-derived CDR1 and CDR2 are MNHEY and SVGEGT. With V trimmed by 4 bases and J by 6 bases, 10 bases remained unmatched. CDR3 length equals 15 residues. The chain's CDR3 is CASSSNVQQGAEAFF. CDR3 nucleotide sequence: TGTGCCAGCAGTTCCAACGTGCAACAGGGGGCTGAAGCTTTCTTT.

The chain has TRBV7-9 and TRBJ2-7, with TRBD1 matching over 8 bases. CDR1 is SEHNR and CDR2 is FQNEAQ in the germline V gene (reference sequence). The CDR3 length is 15 residues. With 7 bases clipped from V and 12 bases from J, the junction kept 20 bases outside the gene matches. The CDR3 loop reads CASNPSGQAVTERYF. The CDR3 DNA sequence: TGTGCCAGCAACCCCTCGGGACAGGCAGTGACGGAGAGGTACTTC.

The chain carries TRBV5-6 and TRBJ1-1, with a weak D call TRBD1 (6 bases). Trimming stripped 4 bases from V and 4 bases from J, with 23 bases between. This CDR3 is 17 amino acids long. Per germline, CDR1 SGHDT and CDR2 YYEEEE. CDR3 bases: TGTGCCAGCAGCGCGACGTCGGGGGGGCTCAGGATCACTGAAGCTTTCTTT. Protein sequence: CASSATSGGLRITEAFF.

The chain links TRBV19 to TRBJ2-1; the match to TRBD2 covers 9 bases. V shed 3 bases and J 6 bases; nucleotides not matched to a gene: 6. There are 15 residues in the CDR3. The V gene's germline CDR1 is LNHDA and CDR2 SQIVND (reference sequence). This CDR3 is CASSMRRGGVNEQFF. CDR3 sequence (DNA): TGTGCCAGTAGTATGAGGCGGGGGGGAGTCAATGAGCAGTTCTTC.

The chain couples TRBV28 to TRBJ1-2, with TRBD1 as a possible D gene (5 bases). Per the germline V gene, CDR1 is MDHEN and CDR2 is SYDVKM. With 7 bases removed from V and 3 bases from J, the gap between germline ends came to 12 bases. This CDR3 has 13 residues. Here the CDR3 reads CASTQGRDYGYTF. In DNA, the CDR3 is TGTGCCAGCACTCAGGGTAGGGACTATGGCTACACCTTC.

The chain couples TRBV18 to TRBJ2-5; 10 bases are shared with TRBD2. The CDR3 sequence is 17 residues long. V was clipped by 3 bases and J by 1 base; unmatched bases: 8. CDR1 KGHSH and CDR2 LQKENI come from the germline V gene. CDR3 DNA sequence: TGTGCCAGCTCACCGGATAGGAGCGGGGGGGTCCAAGAGACCCAGTACTTC. Amino acids: CASSPDRSGGVQETQYF.

The sample holds one count of this clone. CDR3 DNA: TGTGCCAGCAGTAAACTTCAGTATGGTGAAAAACTGTTTTTT. Residues: CASSKLQYGEKLFF. The rearrangement uses TRBV27 and TRBJ1-4; D gene uncertain. CDR1 and CDR2 (germline): MNHEY, SMNVEV (reference sequence). The CDR3 extends over 14 amino acids. The V end was cut by 5 bases, the J end by 7 bases, with 14 bases between. The variable domain in full, with the rest retrieved from reference TRBV27 and TRBJ1-4, is EAQVTQNPRYLITVTGKKLTVTCSQNMNHEYMSWYRQDPGLGLRQIYYSMNVEVTDKGDVPEGYKVSRKEKRNFPLILESPSPNQTSLYFCASSKLQYGEKLFFGSGTQLSVL.

This chain connects TRBV5-5 to TRBJ1-4; D perhaps matches TRBD1 (5 bases). V lost 4 bases and J lost 0, with 13 bases in between. Germline lookup yields CDR1 SGHKS and CDR2 YYEKEE (reference sequence). The CDR3 extends over 16 amino acids. CDR3 DNA sequence: TGTGCCAGCAGCCGATCAGGACAACCAACTAATGAAAAACTGTTTTTT. Its translation: CASSRSGQPTNEKLFF.

The chain joins TRBV6-5 to TRBJ1-3; tentatively, D is TRBD1 (6 bases). The CDR3 sequence is 15 residues long. The V end lost 0 bases, the J end lost 5 bases, and 11 bases lay between the germline ends. Germline V gene lookup returns CDR1 MNHEY and CDR2 SVGAGI. The CDR3 nucleotides are TGTGCCAGCAGTTACTCTTGGCAGGGGAGAAACACCATATATTTT. It codes for CASSYSWQGRNTIYF.

V and J are TRBV5-6 and TRBJ1-2; D is undetermined. V lost 4 bases, J lost 2 bases, and 12 bases lay in between. Germline V CDR1 and CDR2: SGHDT, YYEEEE. The CDR3 extends over 14 amino acids. CDR3 in amino acids: CASSVGGGNYGYTF. The CDR3 region has the DNA TGTGCCAGCAGCGTTGGAGGAGGGAACTATGGCTACACCTTC. The full variable domain, in which reference TRBV5-6 and TRBJ1-2 provide the parts outside the CDR3, is DAGVTQSPTHLIKTRGQQVTLRCSPKSGHDTVSWYQQALGQGPQFIFQYYEEEERQRGNFPDRFSGHQFPNYSSELNVNALLLGDSALYLCASSVGGGNYGYTFGSGTRLTVV.

J is TRBJ1-2 and V is TRBV5-8; D unresolved. CDR1 SGHTS and CDR2 YDEGEE come from the germline V gene. V lost 2 bases and J lost 4, with 18 bases in between. The CDR3 is made up of 16 amino acids. CDR3 coding DNA: TGTGCCAGCAGCTTAATTGTGCGGACGGCCACCTATGGCTACACCTTC. As protein: CASSLIVRTATYGYTF.

The chain couples TRBV15 to TRBJ1-5; TRBD1 matches at 9 bases. This CDR3 has 15 residues. Germline V CDR1 and CDR2: LNHNV, YYDKDF (reference sequence). The V and J ends lost 6 bases and 1 base, in that order; junction bases with no gene match: 4. The chain's CDR3 is CATRLQGASNQPQHF. CDR3 nucleotide sequence: TGTGCCACCAGGTTACAGGGGGCAAGCAATCAGCCCCAGCATTTT.

The V gene is TRBV9, the J gene TRBJ2-2, with a possible D match to TRBD2 (5 bases). The germline gives CDR1 SGDLS, CDR2 YYNGEE. CDR3 length: 14 amino acids. V dropped 0 bases and J dropped 4 bases, with 7 bases sitting between them. The CDR3: CASSVVSGTGELFF. Here the CDR3 DNA reads TGTGCCAGCAGCGTAGTCAGCGGCACCGGGGAGCTGTTTTTT. Drawing the rest from reference TRBV9 and TRBJ2-2, the complete variable domain is DSGVTQTPKHLITATGQRVTLRCSPRSGDLSVYWYQQSLDQGLQFLIQYYNGEERAKGNILERFSAQQFPDLHSELNLSSLELGDSALYFCASSVVSGTGELFFGEGSRLTVL.

The chain joins TRBV29-1 to TRBJ1-6; possible D gene TRBD1, 5 bases. The germline V gene encodes CDR1 SQVTM and CDR2 ANQGSEA. This CDR3 is built from 12 residues. Trimming stripped 7 bases from V and 7 bases from J, with 11 bases between. This CDR3 reads CSAGDRNSPLHF. As DNA, the CDR3 is TGCAGCGCGGGGGATCGAAATTCACCCCTCCACTTT.

This chain joins TRBV5-4 and TRBJ2-5; D gene unclear. Germline CDR1 and CDR2: SGHNT and YYREEE (reference sequence). Trimming took 2 bases from V and 3 from J, leaving 5 bases between them. The CDR3 is made up of 12 amino acids. DNA of the CDR3: TGTGCCAGCAGCTTTAACGAAGAGACCCAGTACTTC. It encodes CASSFNEETQYF.

The chain combines TRBV28 with TRBJ1-5; TRBD1 is a possible D gene (5 bases). CDR1 and CDR2 (germline): MDHEN, SYDVKM. The CDR3 length is 15 residues. Trimming took 3 bases from V and 4 from J, leaving 13 bases between them. The CDR3 loop reads CASSFPGAPNQPQHF. CDR3 bases: TGTGCCAGCAGTTTCCCCGGGGCCCCGAATCAGCCCCAGCATTTT.

The chain combines TRBV5-1 with TRBJ2-1; 7 positions agree with TRBD2. The CDR3 has 16 residues. Germline loops: CDR1 SGHRS, CDR2 YFSETQ. V was pared by 4 bases and J by 0 bases, with 7 bases of the junction left unmatched. For the CDR3, the DNA is TGCGCCAGCAGCCCTGGGCTAGCGGCCTCCTACAATGAGCAGTTCTTC. Amino acid sequence: CASSPGLAASYNEQFF.

This sequence joins TRBV7-2 and TRBJ2-2; TRBD1 matches 8 bases. This CDR3 spans 15 amino acids. With 4 bases clipped from V and 4 bases from J, the junction kept 5 bases outside the gene matches. Germline V gene lookup returns CDR1 SGHTA and CDR2 FQGNSA. CDR3 sequence reads: CASSYIQGGTGELFF. The CDR3 coding sequence is TGTGCCAGCAGCTACATACAGGGGGGCACCGGGGAGCTGTTTTTT. Variable domain in full (rest from reference TRBV7-2 and TRBJ2-2): GAGVSQSPSNKVTEKGKDVELRCDPISGHTALYWYRQSLGQGLEFLIYFQGNSAPDKSGLPSDRFSAERTGGSVSTLTIQRTQQEDSAVYLCASSYIQGGTGELFFGEGSRLTVL.

The chain couples TRBV19 to TRBJ2-1, with TRBD2 matching over 8 bases. Germline CDR1 LNHDA, CDR2 SQIVND (reference sequence). The J segment lost 4 bases and the V segment lost 5 bases, leaving 1 base of the junction unmatched. This CDR3 contains 13 residues. The CDR3 region is CASSGGGYNEQFF. The CDR3 nucleotides are TGTGCCAGTAGTGGCGGGGGGTACAATGAGCAGTTCTTC.

The V gene is TRBV5-1, the J gene TRBJ2-5; 10 nucleotides line up with TRBD1. With 4 bases clipped from V and 5 bases from J, the junction kept 8 bases outside the gene matches. Germline CDR1 reads SGHRS; CDR2 reads YFSETQ. The CDR3 consists of 15 residues. In DNA form, the CDR3 reads TGCGCCAGCAGCCTTGGGACAGGGGAAAGTGAGACCCAGTACTTC. Its protein product is CASSLGTGESETQYF.

V gene TRBV14 combines with J gene TRBJ1-3; the D gene is possibly TRBD1 (5 bases). CDR1 SGHDN and CDR2 FVKESK come from the germline V gene. Trimming took 0 bases from V and 1 from J, leaving 10 bases between them. This CDR3 contains 16 residues. The CDR3 bases are TGTGCCAGCAGCCAAGATGGCAGGGCTTCTGGAAACACCATATATTTT. Its translation is CASSQDGRASGNTIYF.

The chain links TRBV9 to TRBJ2-7; D may match TRBD1 or TRBD2 (5 bases each). The CDR3 runs to 14 residues. V was shortened by 0 bases and J by 2 bases, with 9 bases between the two germline ends. CDR1 SGDLS and CDR2 YYNGEE come from the germline V gene. CDR3 nucleotide sequence: TGTGCCAGCAGCGTAGATATGGGGGCCTACGAGCAGTACTTC. Its protein is CASSVDMGAYEQYF.